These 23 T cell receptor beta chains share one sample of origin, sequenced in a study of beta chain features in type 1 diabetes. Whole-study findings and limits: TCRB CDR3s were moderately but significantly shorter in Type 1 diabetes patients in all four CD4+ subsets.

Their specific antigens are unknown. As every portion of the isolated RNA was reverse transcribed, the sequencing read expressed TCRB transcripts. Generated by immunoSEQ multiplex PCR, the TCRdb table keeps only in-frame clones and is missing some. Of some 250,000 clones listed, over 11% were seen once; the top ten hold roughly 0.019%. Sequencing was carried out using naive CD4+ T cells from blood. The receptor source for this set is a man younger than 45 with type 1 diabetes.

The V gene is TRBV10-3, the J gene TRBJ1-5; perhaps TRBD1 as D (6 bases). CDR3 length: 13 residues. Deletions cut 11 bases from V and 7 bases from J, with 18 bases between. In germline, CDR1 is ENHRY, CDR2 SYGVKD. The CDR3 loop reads CASRGGTGQPQHF. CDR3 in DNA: TGTGCCTCCCGAGGGGGAACAGGGCAGCCCCAGCATTTT.

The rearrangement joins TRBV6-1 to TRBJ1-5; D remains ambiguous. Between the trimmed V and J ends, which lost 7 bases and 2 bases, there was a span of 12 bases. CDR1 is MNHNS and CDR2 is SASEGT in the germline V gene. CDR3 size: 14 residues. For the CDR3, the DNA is TGTGCCAGCACCCCGAGGATGGGCAATCAGCCCCAGCATTTT. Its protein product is CASTPRMGNQPQHF.

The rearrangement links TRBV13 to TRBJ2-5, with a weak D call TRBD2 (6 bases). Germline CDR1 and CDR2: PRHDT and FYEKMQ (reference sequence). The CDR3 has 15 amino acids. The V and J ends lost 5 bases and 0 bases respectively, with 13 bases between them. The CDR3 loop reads CASSVGLRYQETQYF. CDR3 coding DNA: TGTGCCAGCAGCGTCGGACTACGGTACCAAGAGACCCAGTACTTC.

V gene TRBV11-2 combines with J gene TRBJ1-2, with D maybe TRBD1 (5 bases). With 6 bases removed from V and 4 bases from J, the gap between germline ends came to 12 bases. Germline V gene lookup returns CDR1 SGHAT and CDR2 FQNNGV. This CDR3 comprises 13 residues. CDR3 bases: TGTGCCAGCAGGAAAAGCGGGGCCTATGGCTACACCTTC. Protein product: CASRKSGAYGYTF.

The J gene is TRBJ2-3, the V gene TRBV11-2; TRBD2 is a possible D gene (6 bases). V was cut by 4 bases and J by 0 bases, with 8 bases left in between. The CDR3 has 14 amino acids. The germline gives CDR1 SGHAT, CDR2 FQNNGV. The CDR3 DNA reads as TGTGCCAGCAGCTCCGGGACTAGCACAGATACGCAGTATTTT. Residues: CASSSGTSTDTQYF.

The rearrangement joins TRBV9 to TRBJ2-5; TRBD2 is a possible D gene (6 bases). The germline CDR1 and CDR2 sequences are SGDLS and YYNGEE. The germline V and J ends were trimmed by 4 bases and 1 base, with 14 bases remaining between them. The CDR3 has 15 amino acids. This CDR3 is CASSRSEGPQETQYF. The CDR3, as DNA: TGTGCCAGCAGCCGATCGGAGGGGCCCCAAGAGACCCAGTACTTC.

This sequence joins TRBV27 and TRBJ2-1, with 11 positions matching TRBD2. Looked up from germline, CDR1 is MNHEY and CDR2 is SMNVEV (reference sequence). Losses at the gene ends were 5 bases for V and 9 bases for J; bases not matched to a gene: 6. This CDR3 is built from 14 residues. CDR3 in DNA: TGTGCCAGCAGTACTAGCGGGAGAGGGAGTGAGCAGTTCTTC. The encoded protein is CASSTSGRGSEQFF.

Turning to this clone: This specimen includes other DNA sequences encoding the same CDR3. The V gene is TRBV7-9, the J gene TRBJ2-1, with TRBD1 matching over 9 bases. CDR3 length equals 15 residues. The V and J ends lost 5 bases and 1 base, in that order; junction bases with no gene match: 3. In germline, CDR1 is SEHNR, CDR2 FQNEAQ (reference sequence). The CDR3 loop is CASSGGQGSYNEQFF. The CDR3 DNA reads TGTGCCAGCAGCGGAGGACAGGGGTCCTACAATGAGCAGTTCTTC.

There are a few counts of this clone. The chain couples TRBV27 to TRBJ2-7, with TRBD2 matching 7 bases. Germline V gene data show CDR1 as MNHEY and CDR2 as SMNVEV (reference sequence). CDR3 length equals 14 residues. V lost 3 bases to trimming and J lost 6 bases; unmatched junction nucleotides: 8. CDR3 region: CASSFTSATFEQYF. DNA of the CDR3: TGTGCCAGCAGTTTCACTAGCGCAACCTTCGAGCAGTACTTC.

The CDR3: CASSKAGRDRGQSGANVLTF. DNA of the CDR3: TGTGCCAGCAGCAAAGCGGGTCGGGACAGGGGGCAGTCTGGGGCCAACGTCCTGACTTTC. V usage is TRBV21-1 and J usage is TRBJ2-6; TRBD1, the table's D call, was not compared with the DNA. TRBV21-1 has pseudogene status. The CDR3 sequence is 20 residues long.

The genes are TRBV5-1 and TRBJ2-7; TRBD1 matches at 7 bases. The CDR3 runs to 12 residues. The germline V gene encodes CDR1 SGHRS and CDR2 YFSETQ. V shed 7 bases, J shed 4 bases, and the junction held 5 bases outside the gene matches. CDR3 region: CASGDRQYEQYF. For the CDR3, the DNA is TGCGCCAGCGGGGACAGACAATACGAGCAGTACTTC. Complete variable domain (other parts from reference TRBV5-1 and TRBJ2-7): KAGVTQTPRYLIKTRGQQVTLSCSPISGHRSVSWYQQTPGQGLQFLFEYFSETQRNKGNFPGRFSGRQFSNSRSEMNVSTLELGDSALYLCASGDRQYEQYFGPGTRLTVT.

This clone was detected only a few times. This chain's CDR3 is CASTSGTGGYNEQFF. As DNA, the CDR3 is TGTGCCAGCACCTCCGGGACAGGGGGCTACAATGAGCAGTTCTTC. The V and J genes are TRBV6-5 and TRBJ2-1, with 11 bases lining up with TRBD1. The germline V gene encodes CDR1 MNHEY and CDR2 SVGAGI. J lost 3 bases, V lost 7 bases, and 5 bases had no gene match. The CDR3 contains 15 residues.

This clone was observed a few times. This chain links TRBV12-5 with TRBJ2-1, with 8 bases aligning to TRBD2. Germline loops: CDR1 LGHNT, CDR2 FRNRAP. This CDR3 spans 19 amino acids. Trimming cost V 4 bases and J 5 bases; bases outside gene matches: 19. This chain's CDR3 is CASGSRGYTGRAVDNEQFF. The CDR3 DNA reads TGTGCTAGTGGTTCAAGGGGTTATACCGGGAGGGCTGTGGACAATGAGCAGTTCTTC.

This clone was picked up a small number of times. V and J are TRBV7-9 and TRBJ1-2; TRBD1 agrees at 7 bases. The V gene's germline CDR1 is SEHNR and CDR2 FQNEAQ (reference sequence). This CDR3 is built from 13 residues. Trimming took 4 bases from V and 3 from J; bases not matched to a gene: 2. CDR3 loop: CASSYGQDYGYTF. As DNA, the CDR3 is TGTGCCAGCAGCTACGGACAGGACTATGGCTACACCTTC.

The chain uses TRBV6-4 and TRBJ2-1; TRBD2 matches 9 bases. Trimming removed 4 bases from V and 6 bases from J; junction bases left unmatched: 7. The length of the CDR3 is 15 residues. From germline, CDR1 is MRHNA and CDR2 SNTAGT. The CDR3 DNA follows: TGTGCCAGCAGTGTAACTAGCGGGCCCACCAATGAGCAGTTCTTC. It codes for CASSVTSGPTNEQFF.

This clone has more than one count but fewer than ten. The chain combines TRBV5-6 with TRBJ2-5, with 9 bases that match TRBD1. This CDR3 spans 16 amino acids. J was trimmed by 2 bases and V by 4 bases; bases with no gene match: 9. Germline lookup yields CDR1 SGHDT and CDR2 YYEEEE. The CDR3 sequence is CASSAYRDRAQETQYF. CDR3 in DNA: TGTGCCAGCAGCGCGTACAGGGACAGGGCGCAAGAGACCCAGTACTTC.

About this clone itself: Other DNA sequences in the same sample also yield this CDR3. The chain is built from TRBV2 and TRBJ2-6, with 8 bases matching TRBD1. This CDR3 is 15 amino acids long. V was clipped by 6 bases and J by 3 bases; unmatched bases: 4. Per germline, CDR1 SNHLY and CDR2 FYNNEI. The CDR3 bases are TGTGCCAGCAGGGCAGGGGGCAGTGGGGCCAACGTCCTGACTTTC. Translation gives CASRAGGSGANVLTF.

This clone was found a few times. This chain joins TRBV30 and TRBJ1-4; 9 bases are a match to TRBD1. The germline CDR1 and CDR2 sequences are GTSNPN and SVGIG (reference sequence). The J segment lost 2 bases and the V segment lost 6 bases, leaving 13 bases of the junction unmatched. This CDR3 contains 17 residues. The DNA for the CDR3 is TGTGCCTGTCTAAAAGCGGGACAGGGCAGGACTAATGAAAAACTGTTTTTT. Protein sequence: CACLKAGQGRTNEKLFF.

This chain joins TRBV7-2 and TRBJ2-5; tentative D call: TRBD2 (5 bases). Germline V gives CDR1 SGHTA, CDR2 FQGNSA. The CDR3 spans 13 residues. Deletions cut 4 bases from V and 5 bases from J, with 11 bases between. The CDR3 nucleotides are TGTGCCAGCAGCTCGCCATGGGAGGAGACCCAGTACTTC. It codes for CASSSPWEETQYF.

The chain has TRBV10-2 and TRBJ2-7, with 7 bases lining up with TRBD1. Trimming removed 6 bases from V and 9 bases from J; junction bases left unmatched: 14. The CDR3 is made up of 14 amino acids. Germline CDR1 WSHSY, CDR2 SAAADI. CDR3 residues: CASREGTALLWQYF. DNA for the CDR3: TGCGCCAGCAGGGAAGGGACAGCGCTCCTTTGGCAGTACTTC.

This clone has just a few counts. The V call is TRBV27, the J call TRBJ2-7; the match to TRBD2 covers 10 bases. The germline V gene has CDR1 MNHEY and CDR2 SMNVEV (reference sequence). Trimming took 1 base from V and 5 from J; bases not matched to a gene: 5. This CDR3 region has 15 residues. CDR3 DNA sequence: TGTGCCAGCAGTTTATGGGGACTAGCGAAGGACGAGCAGTACTTC. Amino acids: CASSLWGLAKDEQYF.

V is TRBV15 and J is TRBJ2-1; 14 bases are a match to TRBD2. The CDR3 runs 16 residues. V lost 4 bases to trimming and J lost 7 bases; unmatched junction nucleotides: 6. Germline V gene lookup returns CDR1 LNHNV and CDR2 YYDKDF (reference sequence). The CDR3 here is CATSIGTSGRVNEQFF. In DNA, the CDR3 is TGTGCCACCAGCATTGGGACTAGCGGGAGAGTAAATGAGCAGTTCTTC.

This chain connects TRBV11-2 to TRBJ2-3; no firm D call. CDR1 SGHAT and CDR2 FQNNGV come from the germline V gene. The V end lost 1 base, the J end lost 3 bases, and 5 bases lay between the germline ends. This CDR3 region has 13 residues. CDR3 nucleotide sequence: TGTGCCAGCAGCTTAGCGGTTACAGATACGCAGTATTTT. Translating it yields CASSLAVTDTQYF.